This entry features one TCR beta chain sequence. Library preparation (for TCRbeta) was performed with unique molecular identifiers. TCRdb itself ran the PCR reads through MiXCR, one entry per CDR3 protein. This table holds over 400,000 distinct CDR3 sequences, under 15% found once. The CDR3 contains 16 residues. CDR1 and CDR2 (germline): MNHEY, SVGAGI. Between the trimmed V and J ends, which lost 0 bases and 0 bases, there was a span of 9 bases. The data were obtained in a study of T-cell reconstitution after alpha-beta-depleted transplantation in children. The clonotype originates from a human donor who donated a stem cell graft to a child with combined immunodeficiency. This chain connects TRBV6-5 to TRBJ2-1; D remains ambiguous. Here the sequenced sample was PBMCs from the stem cell graft donor, taken from the stem cell graft. The CDR3 loop is CASSYSVGSSYNEQFF. The DNA of the CDR3 is TGTGCCAGCAGTTACTCGGTGGGAAGCTCCTACAATGAGCAGTTCTTC.